These 21 T cell receptor beta chains came from one sample sequenced in a study of CD8 T cells in Susac syndrome. About 0.5 to 1 ug RNA was reverse transcribed with random hexamers. TCRdb re-called the immunoSEQ multiplex PCR reads with MiXCR, one entry per CDR3 protein. The sample includes 150,000 to 200,000 distinct CDR3 sequences, 94% of them seen just once. Specimen: CD4+ T cells from PBMCs. The receptors were gathered from a human donor with multiple sclerosis.

The rearrangement uses TRBV24-1 and TRBJ1-5; the match to TRBD1 covers 10 bases. The germline V gene has CDR1 KGHDR and CDR2 SFDVKD. CDR3 length: 16 residues. With V trimmed by 7 bases and J by 0 bases, 5 bases remained unmatched. The CDR3 loop is CATSRQGADSNQPQHF. The CDR3 coding sequence is TGTGCCACCAGCAGACAGGGGGCAGATAGCAATCAGCCCCAGCATTTT.

V is TRBV15 and J is TRBJ1-5; no clear D. V was shortened by 0 bases and J by 3 bases, with 12 bases between the two germline ends. The CDR3 spans 16 residues. CDR1 and CDR2 from the germline V gene are LNHNV and YYDKDF (reference sequence). The CDR3 DNA reads as TGTGCCACCAGCAGAGATCAAGGAGTCAACAATCAGCCCCAGCATTTT. It specifies CATSRDQGVNNQPQHF.

This chain connects TRBV5-6 to TRBJ2-2; D might be TRBD2 (6 bases). The CDR3 contains 16 residues. The ends were cut back, 4 bases at V and 3 bases at J, with 16 bases in the middle. The germline gives CDR1 SGHDT, CDR2 YYEEEE. This CDR3 reads CASSPWDSGDTGELFF. In nucleotides, the CDR3 is TGTGCCAGCAGCCCCTGGGACTCGGGGGACACCGGGGAGCTGTTTTTT.

The CDR3 reads CASSPDRGPGNTIYF. The CDR3 DNA is TGTGCGAGTAGCCCGGACAGAGGGCCTGGAAACACCATATATTTT. The chain joins TRBV27 to TRBJ1-3; maybe TRBD1 (6 bases). Germline CDR1 MNHEY, CDR2 SMNVEV (reference sequence). CDR3 length: 15 amino acids.

The genes are TRBV20-1 and TRBJ2-3; a weak D match, TRBD2 (5 bases). V lost 0 bases and J 4 bases, leaving 14 bases between the germline ends. Per germline, CDR1 DFQATT and CDR2 SNEGSKA (reference sequence). The CDR3 has 15 residues. The CDR3 coding sequence is TGCAGTGCTAGAGATCATAGCGCGAGCGCAGATACGCAGTATTTT. As protein: CSARDHSASADTQYF.

This clonotype was seen just once. The V call is TRBV20-1, the J call TRBJ2-1, with 7 bases aligning to TRBD2. The germline CDR1 and CDR2 sequences are DFQATT and SNEGSKA (reference sequence). V lost 6 bases, J lost 5 bases, and 10 bases stayed unmatched. The length of the CDR3 is 14 residues. The CDR3 here is CSAPGEGRDNEQFF. CDR3 sequence (DNA): TGCAGTGCCCCGGGGGAGGGGAGGGACAATGAGCAGTTCTTC.

This chain connects TRBV5-1 to TRBJ2-7; 13 bases map to TRBD2. The CDR3 spans 14 residues. Germline CDR1 is SGHRS and CDR2 is YFSETQ. Germline trimming cut 4 bases from V and 5 bases from J; bases unmatched to any gene: 3. CDR3 residues: CASSELAGGHEQYF. The CDR3 nucleotides are TGCGCCAGCAGCGAACTAGCGGGAGGGCACGAGCAGTACTTC.

The rearrangement joins TRBV7-2 to TRBJ1-4; D not certain. The CDR3 is 16 amino acids. The germline CDR1 and CDR2 sequences are SGHTA and FQGNSA. V was pared by 1 base and J by 8 bases, with 17 bases between. The CDR3 spells CASSLVMDLPGEKLFF. The CDR3 coding sequence is TGTGCCAGCAGCTTAGTGATGGACCTCCCTGGCGAAAAACTGTTTTTT.

The genes are TRBV20-1 and TRBJ2-2, with no clear D. The germline V gene has CDR1 DFQATT and CDR2 SNEGSKA (reference sequence). V lost 4 bases and J lost 4, with 10 bases in between. The CDR3 runs 13 residues. The CDR3 DNA reads as TGCAGTGCTACGGCGCCAGCCACCGGGGAGCTGTTTTTT. The encoded protein is CSATAPATGELFF.

The gene calls are TRBV19 and TRBJ1-1; no clear D gene. The CDR3 has 11 residues. Trimming cost V 8 bases and J 3 bases, with 7 bases left between them. CDR1 and CDR2 from the germline V gene are LNHDA and SQIVND (reference sequence). The CDR3 nucleotides are TGTGCCAGTCGGCTGGACACTGAAGCTTTCTTT. This encodes CASRLDTEAFF. The full variable domain, rest sourced from reference TRBV19 and TRBJ1-1, is DGGITQSPKYLFRKEGQNVTLSCEQNLNHDAMYWYRQDPGQGLRLIYYSQIVNDFQKGDIAEGYSVSREKKESFPLTVTSAQKNPTAFYLCASRLDTEAFFGQGTRLTVV.

The chain has TRBV7-9 and TRBJ1-1; 7 bases agree with TRBD1. This CDR3 is 13 amino acids long. Germline loops: CDR1 SEHNR, CDR2 FQNEAQ (reference sequence). With 5 bases clipped from V and 4 bases from J, the junction kept 4 bases outside the gene matches. The CDR3 spells CASSRGGLTEAFF. CDR3 nucleotides: TGTGCCAGCAGCAGAGGGGGCCTCACTGAAGCTTTCTTT.

This chain joins TRBV7-8 and TRBJ1-1; D unclear. Trimming cost V 2 bases and J 1 base, with 8 bases left between them. This CDR3 is 14 amino acids long. Germline lookup yields CDR1 SGHVS and CDR2 FQNEAQ. The CDR3 spells CASSLNSGNTEAFF. CDR3 sequence (DNA): TGTGCCAGCAGCTTAAACAGCGGGAACACTGAAGCTTTCTTT.

The gene calls are TRBV12-5 and TRBJ1-1; D gene unclear. CDR1 and CDR2 (germline): LGHNT, FRNRAP. CDR3 size: 13 residues. Trimming left V 1 base short and J 3 bases short, with 6 bases between. CDR3: CASGLEQHTEAFF. CDR3 nucleotides: TGTGCTAGTGGTTTGGAACAGCACACTGAAGCTTTCTTT.

In DNA, the CDR3 is TGTGCCTGGAGTTCCCCGGGACAGTTGAACACTGAAGCTTTCTTT. It specifies CAWSSPGQLNTEAFF. The chain is built from TRBV30 and TRBJ1-1; 7 nucleotides match TRBD1. The CDR3 extends over 15 amino acids. V trimming: 2 bases; J trimming: 0 bases; junction bases outside the gene matches: 6. The germline V gene encodes CDR1 GTSNPN and CDR2 SVGIG (reference sequence).

In this sample, this clonotype turned up once. The chain uses TRBV2 and TRBJ2-5; D ambiguous. Germline assignment: CDR1 SNHLY and CDR2 FYNNEI. This CDR3 is 13 amino acids long. V gave up 7 bases and J gave up 5 bases, with 14 bases separating them. The CDR3 loop reads CASIFSIRETQYF. The CDR3 DNA follows: TGTGCCAGCATATTTAGTATCCGGGAGACCCAGTACTTC.

DNA of the CDR3: TGTGCCAGCAGCCGGGACAGAACCTATGGCTACACCTTC. Translation gives CASSRDRTYGYTF. V is TRBV3-1 and J is TRBJ1-2; 7 bases map to TRBD1. Germline CDR1 reads LGHDT; CDR2 reads YNNKEL (reference sequence). Trimming removed 4 bases from V and 4 bases from J; junction bases left unmatched: 3. The CDR3 length is 13 residues.

The rearrangement uses TRBV4-1 and TRBJ2-6, with 8 bases matching TRBD2. CDR3 length: 20 residues. CDR1 is MGHRA, CDR2 YSYEKL, per germline. Unmatched junction bases numbered 11, after V lost 0 bases and J lost 1 base. Here the CDR3 reads CASSQDAREALGSGANVLTF. The CDR3 DNA sequence: TGCGCCAGCAGCCAAGATGCGCGGGAGGCTCTAGGGTCTGGGGCCAACGTCCTGACTTTC.

The chain employs TRBV6-2 or TRBV6-3 and TRBJ2-5; D is unclear. The CDR3 has 14 residues. Germline values: CDR1 MNHEY, CDR2 SVGEGT. V lost 6 bases and J 1 base, leaving 12 bases between the germline ends. CDR3 DNA: TGTGCCAGCAGCGGACGAGGCCCCCAAGAGACCCAGTACTTC. This codes for CASSGRGPQETQYF.

V gene TRBV7-9 combines with J gene TRBJ1-5; a weak D match, TRBD1 (6 bases). The length of the CDR3 is 14 residues. Trimming shortened V by 1 base and J by 4 bases, and 8 bases separated the two germline ends. Germline values: CDR1 SEHNR, CDR2 FQNEAQ (reference sequence). Written as DNA, the CDR3 is TGTGCCAGCAGCTTAGGCACAGGGAATCAGCCCCAGCATTTT. Its protein product is CASSLGTGNQPQHF.

J is TRBJ2-5 and V is TRBV6-2 or TRBV6-3; tentatively, D is TRBD2 (7 bases). Trimming cost V 2 bases and J 5 bases, with 15 bases left between them. The CDR3 totals 15 residues. Germline CDR1 MNHEY, CDR2 SVGEGT. The CDR3 DNA reads as TGTGCCAGCAGTTACCGGAGGGGGGGTTTGGAGACCCAGTACTTC. This encodes CASSYRRGGLETQYF.

The chain couples TRBV29-1 to TRBJ1-1, with D unclear. V was shortened by 7 bases and J by 1 base, with 10 bases between the two germline ends. The germline V gene encodes CDR1 SQVTM and CDR2 ANQGSEA. The CDR3 is 12 amino acids. The CDR3 DNA reads TGCAGCGGCAAATTTACGAACACTGAAGCTTTCTTT. Translating it yields CSGKFTNTEAFF.